Listed below are T cell receptor beta chains from one sample, sequenced in a study of T cells expressing NK-cell markers. TCRdb processed the 5' RACE reads again and assigns one entry to each CDR3 protein, with no DNA. Its clone listing holds roughly 430,000 distinct CDR3 sequences. Sequences were obtained from blood T cells: a sorted CD56 or NKG2C T cell subset, CD4+ or CD8+ T cells, or bulk PBMC T cells (not recorded which). The source is a woman between 18 and 75 years old in good health. CDR3s include the opening cysteine and the closing phenylalanine or tryptophan.

TRBJ1-1 | TRBV28 | CATRDRVTEAFF
TRBJ2-5 | TRBV20-1 | CSAPAGGKETQYF
TRBJ1-4 | TRBV12-3/TRBV12-4 | CASTTRQYGGKLFF
TRBJ2-3 | TRBV7-2 | CASGARGPDTQYF
TRBJ1-5 | TRBV12-3/TRBV12-4 | CASSPPPSEHQPQHF
TRBJ2-2 | TRBV27 | CASSLRFLAGGQTGELFF
TRBJ2-2 | TRBV10-3 | CAIRQDGTGELFF
TRBJ2-3 | TRBV18 | CASSPGFGTDTQYF
TRBJ1-1 | TRBV18 | CASSPGATNTEAFF
TRBJ2-3 | TRBV15 | CATSRVPSTGYTDTQYF
TRBJ1-5 | TRBV12-3/TRBV12-4 | CASSQGSPHSNQPQHF
TRBJ2-5 | TRBV9 | CAESGMGETQYF
TRBJ2-1 | TRBV7-2 | CASSLGLVVYNEQFF
TRBJ2-2 | TRBV6-1 | CASSPAGGTGELFF